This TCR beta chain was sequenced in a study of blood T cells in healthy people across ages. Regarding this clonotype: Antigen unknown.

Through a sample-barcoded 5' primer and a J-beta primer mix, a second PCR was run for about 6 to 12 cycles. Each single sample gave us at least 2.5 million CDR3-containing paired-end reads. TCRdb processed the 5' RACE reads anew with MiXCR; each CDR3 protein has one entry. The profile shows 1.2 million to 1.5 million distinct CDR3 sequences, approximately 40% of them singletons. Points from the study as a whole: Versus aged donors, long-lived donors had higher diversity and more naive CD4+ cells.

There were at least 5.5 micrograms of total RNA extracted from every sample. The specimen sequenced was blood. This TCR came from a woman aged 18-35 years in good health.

The CDR3 coding sequence is TGTGCCAGCAGCTTAGATGAGTCGGGACCCTACGAGCAGTACTTC. Its protein is CASSLDESGPYEQYF. This chain links TRBV11-1 with TRBJ2-7; TRBD1 or TRBD2 may be the D gene (5 bases each). Per germline, CDR1 SGHAT and CDR2 FQDESV (reference sequence). The CDR3 runs to 15 residues. Trimming took off 1 base at V and 2 bases at J, with 12 bases between the two ends.